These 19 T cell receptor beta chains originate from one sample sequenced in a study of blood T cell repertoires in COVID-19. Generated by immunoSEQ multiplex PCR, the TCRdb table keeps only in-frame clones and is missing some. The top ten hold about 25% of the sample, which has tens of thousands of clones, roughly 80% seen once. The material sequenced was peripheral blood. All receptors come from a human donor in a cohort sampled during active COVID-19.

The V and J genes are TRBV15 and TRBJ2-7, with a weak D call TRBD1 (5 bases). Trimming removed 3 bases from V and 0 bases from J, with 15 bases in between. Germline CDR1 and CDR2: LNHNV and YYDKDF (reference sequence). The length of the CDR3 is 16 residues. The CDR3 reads CATSSTSRVRSYEQYF. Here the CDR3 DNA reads TGTGCCACCAGCAGCACCTCCAGGGTCCGCTCCTACGAGCAGTACTTC. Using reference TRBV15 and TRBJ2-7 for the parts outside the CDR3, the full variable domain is DAMVIQNPRYQVTQFGKPVTLSCSQTLNHNVMYWYQQKSSQAPKLLFHYYDKDFNNEADTPDNFQSRRPNTSFCFLDIRSPGLGDTAMYLCATSSTSRVRSYEQYFGPGTRLTVT.

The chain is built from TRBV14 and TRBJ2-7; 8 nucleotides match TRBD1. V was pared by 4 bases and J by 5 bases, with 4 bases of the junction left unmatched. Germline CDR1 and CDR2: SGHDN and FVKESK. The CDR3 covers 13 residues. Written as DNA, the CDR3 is TGTGCCAGCAGCCCCAGGGGGCCGCACGAGCAGTACTTC. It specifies CASSPRGPHEQYF.

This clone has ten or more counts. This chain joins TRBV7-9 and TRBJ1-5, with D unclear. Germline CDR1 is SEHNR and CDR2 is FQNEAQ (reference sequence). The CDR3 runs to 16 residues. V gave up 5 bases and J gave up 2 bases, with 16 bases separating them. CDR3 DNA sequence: TGTGCCAGCAGCCCCGACGGGTTTTGGGGCAATCAGCCCCAGCATTTT. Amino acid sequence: CASSPDGFWGNQPQHF.

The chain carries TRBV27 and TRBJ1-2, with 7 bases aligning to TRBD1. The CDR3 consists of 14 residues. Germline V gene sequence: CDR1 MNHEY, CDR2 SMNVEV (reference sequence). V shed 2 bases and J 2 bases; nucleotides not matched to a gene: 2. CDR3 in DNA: TGTGCCAGCAGTTTAAAACAGGGGAACTATGGCTACACCTTC. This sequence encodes CASSLKQGNYGYTF.

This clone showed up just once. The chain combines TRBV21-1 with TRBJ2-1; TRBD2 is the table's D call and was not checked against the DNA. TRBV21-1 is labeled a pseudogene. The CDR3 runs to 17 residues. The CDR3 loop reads CASSKGAGPSSYNEQFF. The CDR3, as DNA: TGTGCCAGCAGCAAAGGGGCGGGGCCCAGCTCCTACAATGAGCAGTTCTTC.

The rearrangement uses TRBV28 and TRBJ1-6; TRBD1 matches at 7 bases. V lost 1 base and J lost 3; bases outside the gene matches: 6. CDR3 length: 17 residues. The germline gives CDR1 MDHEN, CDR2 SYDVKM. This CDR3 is CASSLYQGVFYNSPLHF. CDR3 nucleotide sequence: TGTGCCAGCAGTTTATACCAGGGGGTTTTCTATAATTCACCCCTCCACTTT.

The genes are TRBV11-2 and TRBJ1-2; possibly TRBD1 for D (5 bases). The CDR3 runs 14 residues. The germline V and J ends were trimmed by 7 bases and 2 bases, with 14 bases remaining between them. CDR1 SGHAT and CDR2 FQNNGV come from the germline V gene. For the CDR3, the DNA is TGTGCCAGCACCGACAGACGGCGAAACTATGGCTACACCTTC. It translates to CASTDRRRNYGYTF.

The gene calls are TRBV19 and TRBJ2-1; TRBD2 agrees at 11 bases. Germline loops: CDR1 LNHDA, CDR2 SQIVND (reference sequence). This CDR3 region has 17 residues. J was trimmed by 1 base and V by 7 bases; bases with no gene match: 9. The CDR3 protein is CASKASGGIGSYNEQFF. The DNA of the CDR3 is TGTGCCAGTAAGGCTAGCGGGGGGATAGGGTCCTACAATGAGCAGTTCTTC.

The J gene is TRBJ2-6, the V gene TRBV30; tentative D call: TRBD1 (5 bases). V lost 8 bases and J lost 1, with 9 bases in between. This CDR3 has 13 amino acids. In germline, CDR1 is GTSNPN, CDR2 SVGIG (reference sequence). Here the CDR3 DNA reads TGTGCCAGGGGTTCGTCTGGGGCCAACGTCCTGACTTTC. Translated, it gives CARGSSGANVLTF.

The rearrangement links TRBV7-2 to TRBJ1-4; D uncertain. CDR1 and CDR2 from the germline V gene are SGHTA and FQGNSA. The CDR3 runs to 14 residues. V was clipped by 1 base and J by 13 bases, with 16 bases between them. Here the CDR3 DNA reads TGTGCCAGCAGCTTAGATCCCCGCCCCGCGGGACTGTTTTTT. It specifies CASSLDPRPAGLFF.

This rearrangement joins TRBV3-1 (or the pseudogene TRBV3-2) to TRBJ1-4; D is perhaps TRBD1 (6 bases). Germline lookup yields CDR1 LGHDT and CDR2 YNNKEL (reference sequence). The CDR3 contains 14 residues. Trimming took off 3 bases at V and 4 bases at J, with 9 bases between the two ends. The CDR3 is CASSHRGINEKLFF. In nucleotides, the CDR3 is TGTGCCAGCAGCCACAGGGGAATTAATGAAAAACTGTTTTTT.

The CDR3 here is CASSSASQWQGPHEQFF. The CDR3 coding sequence is TGTGCCAGCAGCTCCGCCAGTCAGTGGCAGGGCCCCCATGAGCAGTTCTTC. V usage is TRBV7-8 and J usage is TRBJ2-1; D might be TRBD1 (5 bases). V lost 4 bases to trimming and J lost 8 bases, with 24 bases between them. Germline assignment: CDR1 SGHVS and CDR2 FQNEAQ. The CDR3 totals 17 residues.

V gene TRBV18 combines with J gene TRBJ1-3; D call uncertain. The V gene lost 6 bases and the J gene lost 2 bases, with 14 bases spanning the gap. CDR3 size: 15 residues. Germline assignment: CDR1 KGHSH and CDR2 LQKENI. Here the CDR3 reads CASSPRRRAGNTIYF. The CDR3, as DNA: TGTGCCAGCTCCCCTCGGCGGAGGGCTGGAAACACCATATATTTT.

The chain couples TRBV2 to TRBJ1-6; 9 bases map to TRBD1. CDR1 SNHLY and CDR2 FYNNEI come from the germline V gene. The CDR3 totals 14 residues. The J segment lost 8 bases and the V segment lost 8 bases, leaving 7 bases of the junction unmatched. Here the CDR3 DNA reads TGTGCCAGCTGGTTTGGACAGGGGTATTCACCCCTCCACTTT. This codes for CASWFGQGYSPLHF.

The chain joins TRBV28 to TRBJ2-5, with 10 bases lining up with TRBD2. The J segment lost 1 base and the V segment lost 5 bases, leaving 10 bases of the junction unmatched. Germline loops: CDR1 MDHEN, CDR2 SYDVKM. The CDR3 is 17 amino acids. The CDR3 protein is CASSPFWTSGIQETQYF. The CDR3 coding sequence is TGTGCCAGCAGTCCCTTTTGGACTAGCGGAATCCAAGAGACCCAGTACTTC. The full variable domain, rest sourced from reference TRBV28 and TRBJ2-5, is DVKVTQSSRYLVKRTGEKVFLECVQDMDHENMFWYRQDPGLGLRLIYFSYDVKMKEKGDIPEGYSVSREKKERFSLILESASTNQTSMYLCASSPFWTSGIQETQYFGPGTRLLVL.

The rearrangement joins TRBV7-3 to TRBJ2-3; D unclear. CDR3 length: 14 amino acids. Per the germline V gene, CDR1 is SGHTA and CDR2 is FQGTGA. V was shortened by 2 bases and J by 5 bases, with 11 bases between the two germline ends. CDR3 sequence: CASSLSGLRDTQYF. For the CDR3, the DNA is TGTGCCAGCAGCTTATCTGGGCTTAGAGATACGCAGTATTTT.

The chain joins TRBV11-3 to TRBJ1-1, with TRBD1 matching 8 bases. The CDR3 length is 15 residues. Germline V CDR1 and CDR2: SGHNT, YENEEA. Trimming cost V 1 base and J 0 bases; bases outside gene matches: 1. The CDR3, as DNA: TGTGCCAGCAGCTTAGGGACAGGGATGAACACTGAAGCTTTCTTT. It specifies CASSLGTGMNTEAFF.

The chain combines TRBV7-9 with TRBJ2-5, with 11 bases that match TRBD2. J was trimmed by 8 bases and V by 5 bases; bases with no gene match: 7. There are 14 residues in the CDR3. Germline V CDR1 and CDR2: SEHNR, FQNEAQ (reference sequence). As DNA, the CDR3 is TGTGCCAGCAGCCCTGGACTAGCGGGCGCAACCCAGTACTTC. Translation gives CASSPGLAGATQYF.

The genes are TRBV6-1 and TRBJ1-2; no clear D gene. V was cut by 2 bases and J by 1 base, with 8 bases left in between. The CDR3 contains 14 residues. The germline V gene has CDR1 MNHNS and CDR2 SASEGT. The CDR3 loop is CASSEPSVNYGYTF. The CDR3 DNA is TGTGCCAGCAGTGAACCCTCAGTTAACTATGGCTACACCTTC.